The 11 T cell receptor beta chains presented below share a single source sample, sequenced in a study of technical replicates of blood from several donors. Generated by immunoSEQ multiplex PCR, the TCRdb table keeps only in-frame clones and is missing some. The sample contains 60,000 to 90,000 clones, approximately 97% of which appear only once. Sequenced input: T cells isolated from PBMCs. The receptors were gathered from a human donor in good health.

The chain recombines TRBV27 with TRBJ1-4; D is uncertain. The CDR3 totals 14 residues. Germline loops: CDR1 MNHEY, CDR2 SMNVEV (reference sequence). V dropped 2 bases and J dropped 7 bases, with 11 bases sitting between them. Written as DNA, the CDR3 is TGTGCCAGCAGTTTAGCCATACGGAGTGAAAAACTGTTTTTT. It encodes CASSLAIRSEKLFF.

This sequence joins TRBV5-1 and TRBJ2-3; 11 positions agree with TRBD2. The J segment lost 4 bases and the V segment lost 7 bases, leaving 14 bases of the junction unmatched. This CDR3 contains 17 residues. Germline lookup yields CDR1 SGHRS and CDR2 YFSETQ. CDR3 amino acids: CASGRLLAGDLPDTQYF. Written as DNA, the CDR3 is TGCGCCAGCGGACGATTACTAGCGGGAGACCTCCCAGATACGCAGTATTTT.

This rearrangement joins TRBV9 to TRBJ1-3; D is undetermined. The CDR3 runs 14 residues. Trimming stripped 4 bases from V and 8 bases from J, with 16 bases between. The V gene's germline CDR1 is SGDLS and CDR2 YYNGEE. For the CDR3, the DNA is TGTGCCAGCAGCCCCTCGGGGATAGCGGACACCATATATTTT. It encodes CASSPSGIADTIYF.

The chain joins TRBV28 to TRBJ2-2; TRBD2 matches at 11 bases. V lost 4 bases and J lost 5; bases outside the gene matches: 0. Germline V gene lookup returns CDR1 MDHEN and CDR2 SYDVKM. This CDR3 has 14 amino acids. CDR3 amino acids: CASSSSGRTGELFF. CDR3 sequence (DNA): TGTGCCAGCAGTTCTAGCGGGAGGACCGGGGAGCTGTTTTTT.

This sequence joins TRBV27 and TRBJ2-3, with 8 bases aligning to TRBD2. V shed 3 bases, J shed 3 bases, and the junction held 5 bases outside the gene matches. The germline V gene has CDR1 MNHEY and CDR2 SMNVEV (reference sequence). The CDR3 is made up of 15 amino acids. The CDR3 DNA sequence: TGTGCCAGCAGTTTCGAACGGGAGGGGACAGATACGCAGTATTTT. Translated, it gives CASSFEREGTDTQYF.

This chain connects TRBV6-1 to TRBJ1-5, with 9 bases identical to TRBD1. The germline CDR1 and CDR2 sequences are MNHNS and SASEGT. CDR3 length equals 19 residues. Trimming removed 4 bases from V and 3 bases from J; junction bases left unmatched: 16. The CDR3 DNA is TGTGCCAGCAGTGTCCCGGGACAGGGATTGGGTTTGTTCAATCAGCCCCAGCATTTT. Translating gives CASSVPGQGLGLFNQPQHF.

The chain combines TRBV5-1 with TRBJ1-6, with D possibly TRBD1 on 5 matching bases. The CDR3 has 20 amino acids. From germline, CDR1 is SGHRS and CDR2 YFSETQ. Deletions cut 0 bases from V and 0 bases from J, with 19 bases between. CDR3 nucleotide sequence: TGCGCCAGCAGCTTGGATCAGGGCGGATTTTCAAGCTCCTATAATTCACCCCTCCACTTT. Its protein is CASSLDQGGFSSSYNSPLHF.

The V and J genes are TRBV5-1 and TRBJ2-3, with 9 positions matching TRBD2. V dropped 0 bases and J dropped 3; count of bases not matched to a gene: 5. Germline CDR1 reads SGHRS; CDR2 reads YFSETQ. CDR3 length equals 16 residues. This CDR3 is CASSLARLAGTDTQYF. CDR3 in DNA: TGCGCCAGCAGCTTGGCTCGGCTAGCGGGGACAGATACGCAGTATTTT.

The chain links TRBV28 to TRBJ2-2; 9 positions match TRBD2. The V and J ends lost 2 bases and 6 bases, in that order; junction bases with no gene match: 13. Germline V gives CDR1 MDHEN, CDR2 SYDVKM. The CDR3 length is 18 residues. The chain's CDR3 is CASSLLSGSGAGAGELFF. Written as DNA, the CDR3 is TGTGCCAGCAGTTTACTTAGCGGGAGTGGCGCTGGGGCCGGGGAGCTGTTTTTT.

The CDR3 sequence: CASSGGGQENNEQFF. The CDR3, as DNA: TGCGCCAGCAGCGGGGGGGGACAGGAGAACAATGAGCAGTTCTTC. The J gene is TRBJ2-1, the V gene TRBV5-1, with a tentative D call TRBD1 (8 bases). V was pared by 4 bases and J by 5 bases, with 16 bases between. From germline, CDR1 is SGHRS and CDR2 YFSETQ. This CDR3 has 15 residues.

In its sample, this clone was seen once. CDR3 bases: TGTGCCAGCAGCTTAGTAGCTAACTATGGCTACACCTTC. This codes for CASSLVANYGYTF. The chain combines TRBV7-8 with TRBJ1-2; the D is unclear. From germline, CDR1 is SGHVS and CDR2 FQNEAQ. V was clipped by 1 base and J by 0 bases, with 3 bases between them. This CDR3 spans 13 amino acids.